A selection of T cell receptor beta chains follows, all from one sample in a study of shared clonotypes between healthy human individuals. Here immunoSEQ multiplex PCR was the method, and the copy in TCRdb shows in-frame clones only, minus some. This table holds around 1.1 million clones, 60% to 80% found once. Sequences were obtained from memory CD4+ T cells from PBMCs. These receptors came from a young man in good health. Some clones in this sample may be carry-over from other donors' samples. Each CDR3 is given with its conserved first and last residue. A D gene is named only where the DNA matches it firmly. Clone size is given for some rows only: seen once, a few or many times, or a class if the clone is expanded.

j_call	clone_size	v_call	d_call	cdr3_nt	cdr3_aa
TRBJ2-3	NA	TRBV4-1	NA	TGCGCCAGCAGCCAAGAAGGGCATCAAGATACGCAGTATTTT	CASSQEGHQDTQYF
TRBJ2-7	NA	TRBV19	TRBD1	TGTGCCAGTAGCCGATCCCCGGACAGGGCGTACGAGCAGTACTTC	CASSRSPDRAYEQYF
TRBJ2-5	NA	TRBV27	NA	TGTGCCAGCAGTTGGAGTAGCGGAGAGACCCAGTACTTC	CASSWSSGETQYF
TRBJ1-5	NA	TRBV7-8	NA	TGTGCCAGCAGCTTATTGGGCAGATCAGGGCAGCCCCAGCATTTT	CASSLLGRSGQPQHF
TRBJ2-7	NA	TRBV7-9	NA	TGTGCCAGCAGACCGGGACACACTTACAGTTCCTACGAGCAGTACTTC	CASRPGHTYSSYEQYF
TRBJ1-2	once	TRBV7-2	NA	TGTGCCAGCAGCTTAGCGACCCTTAACTATGGCTACACCTTC	CASSLATLNYGYTF
TRBJ2-1	NA	TRBV7-9	NA	TGTGCCAGCAGCTTACTATGGAGGAAGGGAGACAATGAGCAGTTCTTC	CASSLLWRKGDNEQFF
TRBJ2-7	NA	TRBV6-6	NA	TGTGCCAGCAGTCCCCCAGGGGAGGAGCAGTACTTC	CASSPPGEEQYF
TRBJ1-4	NA	TRBV21-1	NA	TGTGCCAGCAGCAAGGACAGGGTGGGAGAAAAACTGTTTTTT	CASSKDRVGEKLFF
TRBJ2-5	NA	TRBV7-2	NA	TGTGCCAGCAGCTTAGGGACGGGTTTAGGGGGAGAGACCCAGTACTTC	CASSLGTGLGGETQYF
TRBJ1-1	NA	TRBV7-2	NA	TGTGCCAGCAGCTTATCCTCCCGATGGCACACTGAAGCTTTCTTT	CASSLSSRWHTEAFF
TRBJ2-1	NA	TRBV18	TRBD2	TGTGCCAGCTCACCCGGACTAGCGGGAGTTTTTGAGCAGTTCTTC	CASSPGLAGVFEQFF
TRBJ2-2	NA	TRBV5-1	NA	TGCGCCAGCAGCTTCAGTGGGCCGCGGACCGGGGAGCTGTTTTTT	CASSFSGPRTGELFF
TRBJ2-1	NA	TRBV7-2	NA	TGTGCCAGCAGCTTACTAGTCGTTGGAGCCTCCTACAATGAGCAGTTCTTC	CASSLLVVGASYNEQFF
TRBJ1-5	NA	TRBV19	NA	TGTGCCAGTAGTAGGGAGGCACCGCCCCATAGCAATCAGCCCCAGCATTTT	CASSREAPPHSNQPQHF
TRBJ2-5	NA	TRBV14	TRBD1	TGTGCCAGCAGCCAAAGCTTCGGACAGGGGGTCCAAGAGACCCAGTACTTC	CASSQSFGQGVQETQYF
TRBJ1-5	few	TRBV2	NA	TGTGCCAGCAGCCGAAGTGGTTTTAGCAATCAGCCCCAGCATTTT	CASSRSGFSNQPQHF
TRBJ2-3	once	TRBV11-2	NA	TGTGCCAGCAGCTTCGTCAGGGATAGCACAGATACGCAGTATTTT	CASSFVRDSTDTQYF
TRBJ2-7	NA	TRBV28	NA	TGTGCCAGCAGCCCCTATATCCAGGGGTCCTACGAGCAGTACTTC	CASSPYIQGSYEQYF
TRBJ2-7	NA	TRBV6-1	NA	TGTGCCAGCAGTGAATCAGGGATTTCCTACGAGCAGTACTTC	CASSESGISYEQYF
TRBJ1-5	few	TRBV6-1	TRBD1	TGTGCCAGCAGTGAAGCGCTGGGACAGGGGTACCAGCCCCAGCATTTT	CASSEALGQGYQPQHF
TRBJ2-1	few	TRBV4-1	NA	TGCGCCAGCAGCCAAGATCGAAACAACCGAGGTGAGCAGTTCTTC	CASSQDRNNRGEQFF
TRBJ1-4	few	TRBV4-3	NA	TGCGCCAGCAGCCAAGCCGGCGGAATAAATGAAAAACTGTTTTTT	CASSQAGGINEKLFF
TRBJ2-1	NA	TRBV27	TRBD2	TGTGCCAGCAGTTTATCAGGACTAGCGGAGTACAATGAGCAGTTCTTC	CASSLSGLAEYNEQFF
TRBJ1-4	NA	TRBV2	NA	TGTGCCAGCAGTGACAGGGATGAAAAACTGTTTTTT	CASSDRDEKLFF
TRBJ1-1	NA	TRBV5-1	NA	TGCGCCAGCAGCTTGGAAGGGGGTATGAACACTGAAGCTTTCTTT	CASSLEGGMNTEAFF
TRBJ2-3	few	TRBV6-1	TRBD1	TGTGCCAGCAGACAGGGGGCTGGCACAGATACGCAGTATTTT	CASRQGAGTDTQYF
TRBJ2-7	NA	TRBV20-1	NA	TGCAGTGTGGGGGACGACGAGCAGTACTTC	CSVGDDEQYF
TRBJ2-7	once	TRBV29-1	NA	TGCAGCGCTGGGGGTTCCTACGAGCAGTACTTC	CSAGGSYEQYF
TRBJ2-5	NA	TRBV19	TRBD2	TGTGCCAGTAGTCGGGAGGGTCGGAAGACCCAGTACTTC	CASSREGRKTQYF
TRBJ2-1	NA	TRBV30	NA	TGTGCCTGGAGGGCGGAGGTCGTTAAGTTCTTC	CAWRAEVVKFF
TRBJ1-5	NA	TRBV21-1	NA	TGTGCCAGCAGGAATCAGCCCCAGCATTTT	CASRNQPQHF
TRBJ2-2	NA	TRBV6-6	NA	TGTGCCAGCACCAGGGTACACACCGGGGAGCTGTTTTTT	CASTRVHTGELFF
TRBJ1-5	NA	TRBV28	NA	TGTGCCAGCAGTCCCCAGTCTGGGGGGCCAGGTCAGCCCCAGCATTTT	CASSPQSGGPGQPQHF
TRBJ2-7	NA	TRBV28	TRBD2	TGTGCCAGATGCGGGGGGAGCGAGCAGTACTTC	CARCGGSEQYF
TRBJ2-1	NA	TRBV27	NA	TGTGCCAGCAGTGCCTCTACCCTCATCGGTGAGCAGTTCTTC	CASSASTLIGEQFF
TRBJ2-1	NA	TRBV5-6	TRBD2	TGTGCCAGCAGCCCAGAAGGGGTTAGCGGGAGATCGGTGCAGTTCTTC	CASSPEGVSGRSVQFF
TRBJ2-7	few	TRBV2	NA	TGTGCCAGCAGCAGGGGGCTAGCGGACCACTACTCCTACGAGCAGTACTTC	CASSRGLADHYSYEQYF
TRBJ2-7	NA	TRBV28	NA	TGTGCCAGCAGGCAGACTAGTACCTACGAGCAGTACTTC	CASRQTSTYEQYF
TRBJ2-3	NA	TRBV9	TRBD2	TGTGCCAGCAGCCTAGCGGGACTAGCGGGAGGCGCAGATACGCAGTATTTT	CASSLAGLAGGADTQYF
TRBJ2-1	NA	TRBV4-2	NA	TGTGCCAGCAGCTTGGCCCCGGCGTACTTCTCCTACAATGAGCAGTTCTTC	CASSLAPAYFSYNEQFF
TRBJ2-3	NA	TRBV7-2	TRBD2	TGTGCCAGCAGCTTAAGACTAGCGGGAGGGGCAGATACGCAGTATTTT	CASSLRLAGGADTQYF
TRBJ1-1	NA	TRBV7-8	NA	TGTGCCAGCAGCTTAGGGCAGCTCACTGAAGCTTTCTTT	CASSLGQLTEAFF
TRBJ1-2	NA	TRBV18	NA	TGTGCCAGCTCATTAGGCCTACAGGAATTTCTTAACTATGGCTACACCTTC	CASSLGLQEFLNYGYTF
TRBJ2-6	NA	TRBV5-1	TRBD2	TGCGCCAGCAGCTTGCTGGCGGGGGGTAACAACAACGTCCTGACTTTC	CASSLLAGGNNNVLTF
TRBJ1-5	NA	TRBV7-2	NA	TGTGCCAGCAGCCCCCTGTCGGGGCCAGGAGTTAGTCAGCCCCAGCATTTT	CASSPLSGPGVSQPQHF
TRBJ1-2	NA	TRBV7-2	NA	TGTGCCAGCAGCCGGACCTATGATGGCTACACCTTC	CASSRTYDGYTF